The clone carrying this T cell receptor beta chain was counted many times. The antigen remains unidentified. The CDR3 is made up of 16 amino acids. V dropped 6 bases and J dropped 4; count of bases not matched to a gene: 13. A quantitative 5'-RACE method, one with molecular barcodes, was used to make TCR beta libraries. TCRdb independently ran MiXCR on the 5' RACE reads; one entry per CDR3 protein. The sample shows tens of thousands of distinct CDR3 sequences, approximately 5.3% of them seen only once. These data belong to a study of CD8 T cells in ankylosing spondylitis. The study, taken as a whole, reports: Earlier authors reported some of these motif variants in reactive arthritis synovial fluid and blood. A motif in TCR beta, a set of roughly 8 highly homologous variants, appeared characteristic of ankylosing spondylitis blood. Enrichment of disease-linked clones was reportedly significant in matched ankylosing spondylitis synovial fluid.

The chain uses TRBV12-3 or TRBV12-4 and TRBJ2-5, with TRBD1 matching over 8 bases. Sequencing was carried out using blood, either unsorted or a sorted T cell fraction (not recorded which). This TCR was sampled from a male donor with ankylosing spondylitis or in good health (not recorded which). The CDR3 bases are TGTGCCAGCAGCTTCGCGTCAGGACAGGGAGGAGAGACCCAGTACTTC. It codes for CASSFASGQGGETQYF.